This TCR beta chain was found in a study of T cell clones after liver transplantation. Sorting of unstimulated PBMCs yielded separate CD3+CD4+ and CD3+CD8+ fractions. There are 14 residues in the CDR3. Per germline, CDR1 SGHAT and CDR2 FQNNGV. Trimming cost V 3 bases and J 6 bases, with 15 bases left between them. Using immunoSEQ multiplex PCR, the repertoire was profiled, and TCRdb retains in-frame clones only, with some absent. The sample lists approximately 100,000 clones, around four fifths seen once, with roughly 0.9% in the top ten. The source material was CD4+ T cells from blood, sampled before liver transplant. The chain is built from TRBV11-2 and TRBJ2-7, with D possibly matching TRBD2 (5 bases). The origin of this receptor is a human donor who received a liver transplant. The CDR3 sequence is CASSLIPGNGEQYF. The CDR3 DNA sequence: TGTGCCAGCAGCTTGATTCCGGGGAACGGCGAGCAGTACTTC.